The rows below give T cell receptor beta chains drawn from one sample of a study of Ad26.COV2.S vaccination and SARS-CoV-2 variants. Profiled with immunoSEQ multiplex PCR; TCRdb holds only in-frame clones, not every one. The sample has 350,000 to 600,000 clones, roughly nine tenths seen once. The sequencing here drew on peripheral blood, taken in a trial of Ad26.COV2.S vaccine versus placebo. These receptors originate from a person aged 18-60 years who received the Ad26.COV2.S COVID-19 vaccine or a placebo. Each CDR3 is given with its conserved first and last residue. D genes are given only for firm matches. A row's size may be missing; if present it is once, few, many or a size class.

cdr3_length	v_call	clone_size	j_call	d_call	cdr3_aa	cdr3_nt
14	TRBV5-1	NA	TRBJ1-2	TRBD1	CASSLPGQGNRYTF	TGCGCCAGCAGCTTACCGGGACAGGGTAATCGCTACACCTTC
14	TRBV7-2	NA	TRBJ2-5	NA	CASSLAGRQETQYF	TGTGCCAGCAGCTTAGCCGGTCGACAAGAGACCCAGTACTTC
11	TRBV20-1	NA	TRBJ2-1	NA	CSAPDLNEQFF	TGCAGTGCTCCGGACCTTAATGAGCAGTTCTTC
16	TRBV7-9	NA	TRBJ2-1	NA	CASSLVGPQGLDEQFF	TGTGCCAGCAGCTTAGTAGGCCCTCAGGGATTGGATGAGCAGTTCTTC
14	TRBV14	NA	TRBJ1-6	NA	CASSRTDHNSPLHF	TGTGCCAGCAGCCGGACAGATCATAATTCACCCCTCCACTTT
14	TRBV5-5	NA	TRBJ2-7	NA	CASTKDGNSYEQYF	TGTGCCAGCACCAAGGACGGTAACTCCTACGAGCAGTACTTC
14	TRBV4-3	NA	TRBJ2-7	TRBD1	CASSRTGGSYEQYF	TGCGCCAGCAGCCGAACAGGGGGGTCCTACGAGCAGTACTTC
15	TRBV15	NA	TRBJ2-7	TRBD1	CATSRAPGQVHEQYF	TGTGCCACCAGCAGGGCTCCGGGACAGGTCCACGAGCAGTACTTC
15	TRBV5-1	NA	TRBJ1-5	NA	CASSLVSGANQPQHF	TGCGCCAGCAGCTTGGTATCCGGGGCCAATCAGCCCCAGCATTTT
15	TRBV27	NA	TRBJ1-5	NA	CASSLGQGSNQPQHF	TGTGCCAGCAGTTTAGGGCAGGGCAGCAATCAGCCCCAGCATTTT
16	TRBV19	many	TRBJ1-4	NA	CASSPFGGPTNEKLFF	TGTGCCAGTAGTCCATTCGGGGGGCCAACTAATGAAAAACTGTTTTTT
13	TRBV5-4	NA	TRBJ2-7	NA	CASSLRGSYEQYF	TGTGCCAGCAGCTTGCGGGGATCCTACGAGCAGTACTTC
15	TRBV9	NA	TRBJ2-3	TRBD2	CASSLGTSGADTQYF	TGTGCCAGCAGCCTTGGGACTAGTGGTGCAGATACGCAGTATTTT
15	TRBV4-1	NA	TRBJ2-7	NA	CASSHKTGLSYEQYF	TGCGCCAGCAGCCACAAGACAGGACTCTCCTACGAGCAGTACTTC
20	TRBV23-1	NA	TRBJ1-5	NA	CASSQSSQAPVGYSNQPQHF	TGCGCCAGCAGTCAATCGTCACAGGCCCCGGTGGGTTATAGCAATCAGCCCCAGCATTTT
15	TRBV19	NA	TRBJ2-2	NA	CASNKNRDPTGELFF	TGTGCCAGCAATAAAAACAGGGATCCCACCGGGGAGCTGTTTTTT
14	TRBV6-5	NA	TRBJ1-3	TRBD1	CASTRQGTANTIYF	TGTGCCAGCACTCGACAGGGGACGGCAAACACCATATATTTT
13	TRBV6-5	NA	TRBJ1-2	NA	CASSKDMNYGYTF	TGTGCCAGCAGTAAGGACATGAACTATGGCTACACCTTC
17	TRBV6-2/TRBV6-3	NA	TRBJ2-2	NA	CASSYVGAQLNTGELFF	TGTGCCAGCAGTTACGTGGGGGCCCAATTGAACACCGGGGAGCTGTTTTTT
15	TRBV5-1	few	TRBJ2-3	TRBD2	CASSAGGGSTDTQYF	TGCGCCAGCAGCGCCGGCGGGGGTAGTACAGATACGCAGTATTTT
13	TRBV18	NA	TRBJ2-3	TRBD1	CATFDRDADTQYF	TGTGCCACCTTCGACAGGGACGCAGATACGCAGTATTTT
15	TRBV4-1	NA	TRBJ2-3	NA	CASSLGKGFTDTQYF	TGCGCCAGCAGCCTCGGAAAGGGTTTCACAGATACGCAGTATTTT
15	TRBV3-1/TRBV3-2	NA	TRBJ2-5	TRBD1	CASRPRTGGGETQYF	TGTGCCAGCAGACCCCGGACAGGGGGCGGTGAGACCCAGTACTTC
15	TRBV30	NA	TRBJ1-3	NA	CAWSAPWGAGNTIYF	TGTGCCTGGAGTGCACCTTGGGGGGCTGGAAACACCATATATTTT
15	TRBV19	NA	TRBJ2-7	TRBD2	CASSILLAGPYEQYF	TGTGCCAGTAGTATTTTACTAGCGGGGCCCTACGAGCAGTACTTC
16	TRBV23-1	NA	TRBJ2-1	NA	CASSQGSVSSYNEQFF	TGCGCCAGCAGTCAAGGATCTGTGAGCTCCTACAATGAGCAGTTCTTC
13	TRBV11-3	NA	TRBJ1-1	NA	CASSPRTDAEAFF	TGTGCCAGCAGCCCGAGGACAGATGCTGAAGCTTTCTTT
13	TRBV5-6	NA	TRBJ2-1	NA	CASSLLGGNEQFF	TGTGCCAGCAGCTTGTTGGGGGGCAATGAGCAGTTCTTC
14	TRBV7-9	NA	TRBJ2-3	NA	CASSFATGTDTQYF	TGTGCCAGCAGCTTTGCTACAGGCACAGATACGCAGTATTTT
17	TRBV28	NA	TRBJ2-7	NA	CATQTTGSGLLPYEQYF	TGTGCCACCCAAACCACAGGGTCTGGGCTACTCCCCTACGAGCAGTACTTC
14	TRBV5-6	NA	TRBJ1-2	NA	CASSFRGRGYGYTF	TGTGCCAGCAGCTTTCGGGGGCGCGGTTATGGCTACACCTTC
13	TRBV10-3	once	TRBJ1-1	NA	CAISERGNTEAFF	TGTGCCATCAGTGAGAGGGGGAACACTGAAGCTTTCTTT
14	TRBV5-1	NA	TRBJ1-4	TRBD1	CASRGGQGNEKLFF	TGCGCCAGCAGAGGAGGACAGGGAAATGAAAAACTGTTTTTT
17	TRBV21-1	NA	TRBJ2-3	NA	CASSKVASGPHTDTQYF	TGTGCCAGCAGCAAAGTGGCTAGTGGGCCTCACACAGATACGCAGTATTTT
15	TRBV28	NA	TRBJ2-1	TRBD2	CASTLSGSESNEQFF	TGTGCCAGCACCCTTAGCGGGAGTGAGAGCAATGAGCAGTTCTTC
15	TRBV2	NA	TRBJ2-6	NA	CASREYDSGANVLTF	TGTGCCAGCAGGGAATATGACTCTGGGGCCAACGTCCTGACTTTC
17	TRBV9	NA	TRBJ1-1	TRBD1	CASSVAGAGGAYTEAFF	TGTGCCAGCAGCGTAGCTGGAGCAGGGGGCGCTTACACTGAAGCTTTCTTT
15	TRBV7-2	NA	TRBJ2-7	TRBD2	CASSLVAGDSYEQYF	TGTGCCAGCAGCTTAGTAGCGGGTGACTCCTACGAGCAGTACTTC
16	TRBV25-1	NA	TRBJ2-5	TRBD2	CASSSHGLAFSETQYF	TGTGCCAGCAGTTCACATGGACTAGCGTTTTCTGAGACCCAGTACTTC
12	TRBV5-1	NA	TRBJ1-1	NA	CANQDDYTEAFF	TGCGCTAACCAGGACGACTACACTGAAGCTTTCTTT
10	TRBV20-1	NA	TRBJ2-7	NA	CSAVRAEQYF	TGCAGTGCCGTTCGTGCCGAGCAGTACTTC
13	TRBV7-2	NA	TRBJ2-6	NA	CASTPSGANVLTF	TGTGCCAGCACCCCGTCTGGGGCCAACGTCCTGACTTTC
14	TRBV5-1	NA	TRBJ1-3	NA	CASSLGGAGNTIYF	TGCGCCAGCAGCTTGGGAGGGGCTGGAAACACCATATATTTT
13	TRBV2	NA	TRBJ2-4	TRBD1	CASSPGQGNIQYF	TGTGCCAGCAGCCCCGGACAGGGAAACATTCAGTACTTC
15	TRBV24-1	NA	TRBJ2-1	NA	CATSDMAGHKNEQFF	TGTGCCACCAGTGATATGGCGGGCCACAAAAATGAGCAGTTCTTC
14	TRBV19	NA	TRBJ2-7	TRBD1	CASKPGQGPYEQYF	TGTGCCAGCAAGCCGGGACAGGGGCCCTACGAGCAGTACTTC
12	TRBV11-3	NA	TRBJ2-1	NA	CASSLDLGEQFF	TGTGCCAGCAGCTTAGATCTGGGTGAGCAGTTCTTC
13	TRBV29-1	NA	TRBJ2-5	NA	CSGLVWAQETQYF	TGCAGCGGGTTGGTTTGGGCCCAAGAGACCCAGTACTTC
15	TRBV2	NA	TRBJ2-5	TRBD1	CASKGTDAIQETQYF	TGTGCCAGCAAGGGGACAGATGCTATCCAAGAGACCCAGTACTTC